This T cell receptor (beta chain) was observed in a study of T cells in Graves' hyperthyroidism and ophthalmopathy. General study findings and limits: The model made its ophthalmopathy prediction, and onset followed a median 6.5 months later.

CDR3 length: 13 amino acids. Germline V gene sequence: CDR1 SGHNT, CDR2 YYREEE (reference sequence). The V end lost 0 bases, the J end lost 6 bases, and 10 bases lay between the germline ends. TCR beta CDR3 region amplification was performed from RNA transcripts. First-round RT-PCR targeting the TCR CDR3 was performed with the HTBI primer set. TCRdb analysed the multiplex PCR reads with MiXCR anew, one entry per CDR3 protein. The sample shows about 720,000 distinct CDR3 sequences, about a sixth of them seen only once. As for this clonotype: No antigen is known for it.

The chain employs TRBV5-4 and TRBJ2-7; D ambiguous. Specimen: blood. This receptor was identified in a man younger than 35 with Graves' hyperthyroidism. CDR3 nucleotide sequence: TGTGCCAGCAGCTTGGTGGGCGACGGCGAGCAGTACTTC. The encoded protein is CASSLVGDGEQYF.